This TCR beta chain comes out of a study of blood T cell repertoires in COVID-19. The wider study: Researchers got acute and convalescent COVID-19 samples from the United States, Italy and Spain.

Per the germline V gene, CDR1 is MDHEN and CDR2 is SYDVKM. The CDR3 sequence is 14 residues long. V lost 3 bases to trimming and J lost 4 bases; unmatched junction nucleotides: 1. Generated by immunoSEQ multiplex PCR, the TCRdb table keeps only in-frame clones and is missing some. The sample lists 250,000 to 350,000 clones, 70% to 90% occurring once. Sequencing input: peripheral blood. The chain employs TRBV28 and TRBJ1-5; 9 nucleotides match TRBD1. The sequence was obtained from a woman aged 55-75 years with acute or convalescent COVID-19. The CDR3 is CASSLTGGNQPQHF. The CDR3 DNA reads TGTGCCAGCAGTTTGACAGGGGGAAATCAGCCCCAGCATTTT.